This TCR beta chain emerged from a study of control samples from healthy donors and cancer patients. The germline CDR1 and CDR2 sequences are SEHNR and FQNEAQ (reference sequence). The V segment lost 1 base and the J segment 7 bases; nucleotides outside the gene matches: 17. This CDR3 contains 19 residues. The method was immunoSEQ multiplex PCR; TCRdb's version includes in-frame clones alone and lacks a portion of them. This sample carries 55,000 to 85,000 clones, roughly 86% of them seen once, and the ten largest clones take 2% to 2.5%. The clonotype comes from a woman aged 50 to 65 with head and neck cancer. The V gene is TRBV7-9, the J gene TRBJ2-1; 9 bases map to TRBD2. Sequenced sample: PBMCs. CDR3 region: CASSLGRERGRGGTNEQFF. CDR3 nucleotide sequence: TGTGCCAGCAGCTTAGGGCGCGAGCGGGGGCGGGGGGGAACGAATGAGCAGTTCTTC.